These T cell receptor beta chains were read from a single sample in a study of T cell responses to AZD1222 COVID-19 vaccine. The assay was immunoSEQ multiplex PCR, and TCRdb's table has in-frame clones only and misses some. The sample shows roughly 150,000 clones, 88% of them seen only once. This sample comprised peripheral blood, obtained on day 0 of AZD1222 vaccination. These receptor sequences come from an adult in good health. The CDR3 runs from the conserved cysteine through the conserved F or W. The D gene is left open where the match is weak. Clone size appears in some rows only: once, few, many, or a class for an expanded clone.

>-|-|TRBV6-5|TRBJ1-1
TGTGCCAGCAGTTACTCGGGGGGAACTGAAGCTTTCTTT
CASSYSGGTEAFF
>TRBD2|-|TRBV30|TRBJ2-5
TGTGCCTGGAGGGGGAGGGGAAGAGAGACCCAGTACTTC
CAWRGRGRETQYF
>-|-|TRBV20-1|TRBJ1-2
TGCAGTGGGTTAGGGTATGGCTACACCTTC
CSGLGYGYTF
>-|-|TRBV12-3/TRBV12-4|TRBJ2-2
TGTGCCAGCAGTTTACATCGGGAAGGCGAGCTGTTTTTT
CASSLHREGELFF
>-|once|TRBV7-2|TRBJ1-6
TGTGCCAGCAGCTTGGGGCCAGGAGCGTCAAATTCACCCCTCCACTTT
CASSLGPGASNSPLHF
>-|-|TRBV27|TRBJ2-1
TGTGCCAGCAGTTTGTCCGACAGGAAAGAGCAGTTCTTC
CASSLSDRKEQFF
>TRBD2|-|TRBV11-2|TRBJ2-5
TGTGCCAGCAGCTTAGAGGGTAGTGTGGTAGCGGGAGGTCAGACCCAGTACTTC
CASSLEGSVVAGGQTQYF
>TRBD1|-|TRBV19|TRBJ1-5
TGTGCCAGTAGTCAGCCGGGACAGGGGAATCAGCCCCAGCATTTT
CASSQPGQGNQPQHF
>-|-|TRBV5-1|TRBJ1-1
TGCGCCAGCAGCTTGGGAGAGGGCAGGGCTTTCTTT
CASSLGEGRAFF
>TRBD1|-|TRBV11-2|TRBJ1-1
TGTGCCAGCAGACCAACAGGGGCGAACACTGAAGCTTTCTTT
CASRPTGANTEAFF
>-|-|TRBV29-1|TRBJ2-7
TGCAGCTTTGGCGGCGGATACGAGCAGTACTTC
CSFGGGYEQYF
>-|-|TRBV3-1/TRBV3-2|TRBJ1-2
TGTGCCAGCAGCCAAGGAATTGAATCCTACTATGGCTACACCTTC
CASSQGIESYYGYTF
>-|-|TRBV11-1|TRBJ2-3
TGTGCCAGCAGCTTAGTGTTGAGCACAGATACGCAGTATTTT
CASSLVLSTDTQYF
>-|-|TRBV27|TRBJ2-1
TGTGCCAGCAGTAACTACGGGACTCCCAACAATGAGCAGTTCTTC
CASSNYGTPNNEQFF
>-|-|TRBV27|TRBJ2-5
TGTGCCAGCAGTTTGGTGGGTAGGGAGACCCAGTACTTC
CASSLVGRETQYF
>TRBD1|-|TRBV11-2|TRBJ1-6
TGTGCCAGCAGACCCGGACAGGGAGAGAATTCACCCCTCCACTTT
CASRPGQGENSPLHF